The next 6 T cell receptor beta chains were all read from a single sample in a study of T cell responses to AZD1222 COVID-19 vaccine (dated by TCRdb to the early 2020s). The library was produced with the immunoSEQ multiplex PCR assay. TCRdb carries this immuneACCESS record with in-frame sequences only. Its versions omit some clonotypes, under half of them owing to an unresolved V gene in the studies checked, with the rest unexplained. This sample has approximately 190,000 clones in its table, and roughly 90% of those were observed once. More than 0.75% of the sample is in the top ten clones. Sample time point, as interpreted from the label and publication: baseline before first vaccination. The specimen was peripheral blood, collected on day 0 of AZD1222 vaccination. These receptors were collected from an adult in good health.

The J gene is TRBJ1-3, the V gene TRBV19; TRBD1 is a possible D gene (5 bases). The V end was cut by 5 bases, the J end by 1 base, with 9 bases between. From germline, CDR1 is LNHDA and CDR2 SQIVND (reference sequence). The CDR3 is made up of 14 amino acids. CDR3 residues: CASSFGGSGNTIYF. Written as DNA, the CDR3 is TGTGCCAGTAGTTTCGGGGGATCTGGAAACACCATATATTTT.

This chain joins TRBV27 and TRBJ2-7; D unresolved. The germline CDR1 and CDR2 sequences are MNHEY and SMNVEV (reference sequence). Trimming took off 2 bases at V and 3 bases at J, with 11 bases between the two ends. This CDR3 is built from 14 residues. CDR3 coding DNA: TGTGCCAGCAGTTTACGTGTTCCCCTCTACGAGCAGTACTTC. This codes for CASSLRVPLYEQYF.

The chain joins TRBV11-2 to TRBJ2-1; weak D call: TRBD2 (6 bases). Germline loops: CDR1 SGHAT, CDR2 FQNNGV. The CDR3 loop spans 14 amino acids. The V end was cut by 5 bases, the J end by 8 bases, with 16 bases between. CDR3 residues: CASSMTSPFDEQFF. The CDR3 DNA sequence: TGTGCCAGCAGCATGACTAGTCCCTTCGATGAGCAGTTCTTC.

The chain couples TRBV5-1 to TRBJ2-7; maybe TRBD2 (6 bases). Germline V CDR1 and CDR2: SGHRS, YFSETQ. V lost 0 bases to trimming and J lost 4 bases, with 11 bases between them. The CDR3 length is 14 residues. CDR3 sequence (DNA): TGCGCCAGCAGCTTGGAGGCGGGGAGATACGAGCAGTACTTC. Protein sequence: CASSLEAGRYEQYF.

The chain couples TRBV19 to TRBJ1-6, with a possible D match to TRBD1 (5 bases). CDR3 length: 13 amino acids. CDR1 LNHDA and CDR2 SQIVND come from the germline V gene (reference sequence). The ends were cut back, 6 bases at V and 9 bases at J, with 12 bases in the middle. CDR3 sequence: CASSPPGVSPLHF. As DNA, the CDR3 is TGTGCCAGTAGCCCTCCGGGGGTTTCACCCCTCCACTTT.

V is TRBV7-3 and J is TRBJ1-2; 11 positions match TRBD1. Germline V gene lookup returns CDR1 SGHTA and CDR2 FQGTGA. V was clipped by 2 bases and J by 8 bases; unmatched bases: 4. The CDR3 covers 14 residues. The CDR3 loop is CASSLGQGAEGYTF. In DNA form, the CDR3 reads TGTGCCAGCAGCTTAGGACAGGGGGCGGAGGGCTACACCTTC.